Below, 27 T cell receptor beta chains from the same sample are listed, as sequenced in a study of PD-1 blockade in classical Hodgkin lymphoma. Brentuximab vedotin exposure varied among the patients, all of whom had relapsed after autologous stem cell transplantation. The repertoire was sequenced with immunoSEQ multiplex PCR; TCRdb's copy has only in-frame clones and lacks some. Of about 110,000 clones listed, 80% to 90% were seen once; the top ten hold 20%. Sequencing was performed on peripheral blood mononuclear cells (PBMCs), taken before the second cycle of nivolumab. The receptors derive from a human donor with classical Hodgkin lymphoma.

This clone was recorded only once. This chain uses TRBV5-6 with TRBJ1-2; 9 positions agree with TRBD1. The germline V gene encodes CDR1 SGHDT and CDR2 YYEEEE. The CDR3 contains 15 residues. V dropped 4 bases and J dropped 5; count of bases not matched to a gene: 9. CDR3 sequence reads: CASSGKDRGFYGYTF. The CDR3 DNA reads as TGTGCCAGCAGCGGCAAGGACAGGGGTTTTTATGGCTACACCTTC.

The chain is built from TRBV27 and TRBJ1-2, with D perhaps TRBD1 (6 bases). Germline CDR1 and CDR2: MNHEY and SMNVEV (reference sequence). This CDR3 contains 13 residues. The V and J ends lost 6 bases and 5 bases respectively, with 13 bases between them. CDR3 nucleotide sequence: TGTGCCAGCAGACCACAGGGTGGATATGGCTACACCTTC. Protein product: CASRPQGGYGYTF.

The V and J genes are TRBV19 and TRBJ2-7; D might be TRBD1 or TRBD2, each matching 5 bases. From germline, CDR1 is LNHDA and CDR2 SQIVND (reference sequence). V was clipped by 2 bases and J by 5 bases, with 10 bases between them. CDR3 length: 13 amino acids. As DNA, the CDR3 is TGTGCCAGTAGTATACCGGGACCAAACGAGCAGTACTTC. This encodes CASSIPGPNEQYF.

The V and J genes are TRBV11-2 and TRBJ2-2, with 9 nucleotides matching TRBD2. V gave up 5 bases and J gave up 5 bases; unmatched junction bases: 15. The CDR3 length is 18 residues. Germline V lookup: CDR1 SGHAT, CDR2 FQNNGV. Here the CDR3 reads CASSHGRGRAPGTGELFF. Written as DNA, the CDR3 is TGTGCCAGCAGCCACGGACGCGGGAGGGCCCCGGGGACCGGGGAGCTGTTTTTT.

Points on this clone: Sequence at one end of the junction differs from germline and may be a read error. J is TRBJ2-7 and V is TRBV5-1, with D hard to call. The CDR3 length is 8 residues. Germline V gives CDR1 SGHRS, CDR2 YFSETQ. The CDR3 reads CASSPRDF. CDR3 nucleotide sequence: TGCGCCAGCAGCCCCCGAGACTTC.

This clone came up once. This rearrangement joins TRBV19 to TRBJ2-3, with D unresolved. The V end was cut by 5 bases, the J end by 9 bases, with 6 bases between. Germline V gene sequence: CDR1 LNHDA, CDR2 SQIVND (reference sequence). There are 10 residues in the CDR3. CDR3 protein: CASSADTQYF. CDR3 nucleotides: TGTGCCAGTAGTGCTGACACGCAGTATTTT.

This rearrangement joins TRBV4-2 to TRBJ1-1; D possibly corresponds to TRBD1 (5 bases). CDR3 size: 14 residues. V was cut by 8 bases and J by 10 bases, with 23 bases left in between. Germline V gene sequence: CDR1 LGHNA, CDR2 YNFKEQ. CDR3 sequence (DNA): TGTGCCAGCTGGGATGATGAAAGACAGCGCGCAGCTTTCTTT. This sequence encodes CASWDDERQRAAFF.

V gene TRBV7-9 combines with J gene TRBJ2-1, with D maybe TRBD1 (6 bases). The CDR3 length is 16 residues. Trimming took 7 bases from V and 5 from J, leaving 21 bases between them. Germline V gene data show CDR1 as SEHNR and CDR2 as FQNEAQ (reference sequence). The chain's CDR3 is CASIHGVAGVNNEQFF. DNA of the CDR3: TGTGCCAGCATCCATGGGGTGGCAGGGGTTAACAATGAGCAGTTCTTC.

The chain recombines TRBV19 with TRBJ1-1, with a possible D match to TRBD1 (5 bases). Deletions cut 3 bases from V and 5 bases from J, with 16 bases between. Per germline, CDR1 LNHDA and CDR2 SQIVND (reference sequence). CDR3 length: 15 residues. CDR3 protein: CASSIDGGIVTEAFF. The CDR3 DNA reads as TGTGCCAGTAGTATTGACGGGGGAATAGTAACTGAAGCTTTCTTT.

J is TRBJ2-3 and V is TRBV29-1; 7 bases are a match to TRBD2. V dropped 3 bases and J dropped 4; count of bases not matched to a gene: 7. There are 14 residues in the CDR3. Germline V gene lookup returns CDR1 SQVTM and CDR2 ANQGSEA. The CDR3 protein is CSVEGGVVADTQYF. The CDR3 bases are TGCAGCGTTGAGGGGGGGGTGGTTGCAGATACGCAGTATTTT.

Here the CDR3 reads CASSQGRGANGGELFF. CDR3 DNA sequence: TGCGCCAGCAGCCAGGGCCGGGGGGCTAATGGCGGGGAGCTGTTTTTT. The rearrangement joins TRBV4-1 to TRBJ2-2, with a weak D call TRBD2 (7 bases). Germline-derived CDR1 and CDR2 are MGHRA and YSYEKL. V lost 3 bases and J lost 7, with 18 bases in between. The CDR3 runs 16 residues.

This chain joins TRBV14 and TRBJ2-3; 12 bases line up with TRBD2. In germline, CDR1 is SGHDN, CDR2 FVKESK. The CDR3 runs 16 residues. V dropped 4 bases and J dropped 1; count of bases not matched to a gene: 3. CDR3 in DNA: TGTGCCAGCAGCCCCCTAGCGGGAGGGCGCACAGATACGCAGTATTTT. Protein product: CASSPLAGGRTDTQYF.

DNA for the CDR3: TGTGCCAGCAGACCGACAGGGCTTGAGACCCAGTACTTC. This translates into CASRPTGLETQYF. The rearrangement joins TRBV6-5 to TRBJ2-5; 7 nucleotides match TRBD1. Germline V gene sequence: CDR1 MNHEY, CDR2 SVGAGI. V was pared by 6 bases and J by 5 bases, with 6 bases of the junction left unmatched. The CDR3 length is 13 residues.

Written as DNA, the CDR3 is TGTGCCACCAGCAGAGATAGGGCTAGAAGTGCAGATACGCAGTATTTT. Translation: CATSRDRARSADTQYF. The chain uses TRBV15 and TRBJ2-3; D gene uncertain. The germline gives CDR1 LNHNV, CDR2 YYDKDF (reference sequence). The CDR3 runs 16 residues. V lost 0 bases and J 4 bases, leaving 14 bases between the germline ends.

The gene calls are TRBV19 and TRBJ1-1; TRBD1 aligns across 8 bases. V lost 3 bases to trimming and J lost 2 bases; unmatched junction nucleotides: 2. Germline CDR1 LNHDA, CDR2 SQIVND (reference sequence). CDR3 length: 14 residues. CDR3 region: CASSMGTGNTEAFF. The CDR3 DNA follows: TGTGCCAGTAGTATGGGGACAGGCAACACTGAAGCTTTCTTT.

This clone was observed once. The chain joins TRBV7-9 to TRBJ1-1; 7 bases line up with TRBD1. Germline CDR1 is SEHNR and CDR2 is FQNEAQ (reference sequence). J lost 5 bases, V lost 5 bases, and 17 bases had no gene match. The CDR3 loop spans 17 amino acids. The CDR3 coding sequence is TGTGCCAGCAGCCCCCGGGGAGACAGGGTGGGTCGGACTGAAGCTTTCTTT. It specifies CASSPRGDRVGRTEAFF.

CDR3 in amino acids: CASSEMWGAYEQYF. DNA for the CDR3: TGTGCCAGCAGTGAAATGTGGGGAGCCTACGAGCAGTACTTC. V gene TRBV2 combines with J gene TRBJ2-7; D might be TRBD2 (5 bases). Trimming cost V 2 bases and J 2 bases, with 10 bases left between them. There are 14 residues in the CDR3. The V gene's germline CDR1 is SNHLY and CDR2 FYNNEI.

This clone was found a few times. The rearrangement links TRBV4-3 to TRBJ1-2; TRBD1 might be the D (6 bases). Germline-derived CDR1 and CDR2 are LGHNA and YSLEER. Trimming took 3 bases from V and 2 from J, leaving 7 bases between them. The CDR3 is 13 amino acids. DNA of the CDR3: TGCGCCAGCAGCCACGACAGGAACTATGGCTACACCTTC. This codes for CASSHDRNYGYTF.

This clone was detected only once. A read error may produce the germline difference seen at one junction end. The rearrangement uses TRBV7-9 and TRBJ2-7; D possibly corresponds to TRBD2 (5 bases). Germline V gene data show CDR1 as SEHNR and CDR2 as FQNEAQ (reference sequence). This CDR3 region has 14 residues. The CDR3 bases are TGTGCCAGCAGGCCTACGGGATACCGATACGAGCGGTACTTC. Its protein is CASRPTGYRYERYF.

This clone has only one observation. The gene calls are TRBV11-2 and TRBJ1-4; perhaps TRBD1 as D (5 bases). The CDR3 has 14 amino acids. From germline, CDR1 is SGHAT and CDR2 FQNNGV. Trimming removed 6 bases at V and 5 bases at J, with 13 bases between. This chain's CDR3 is CASRLGPRNEKLFF. CDR3 sequence (DNA): TGTGCCAGCAGGTTGGGGCCTAGGAATGAAAAACTGTTTTTT.

J is TRBJ2-7 and V is TRBV19; a possible D gene is TRBD2 (5 bases). CDR1 LNHDA and CDR2 SQIVND come from the germline V gene (reference sequence). Trimming left V 3 bases short and J 3 bases short, with 15 bases between. This CDR3 has 15 amino acids. CDR3 nucleotides: TGTGCCAGTAGTATGGTGGGTAGCGCGGGCTACGAGCAGTACTTC. It specifies CASSMVGSAGYEQYF.

The chain uses TRBV28 and TRBJ2-1, with D perhaps matching TRBD1 or TRBD2 (5 bases each). This CDR3 is built from 18 residues. The V and J ends lost 0 bases and 1 base respectively, with 16 bases between them. Germline V lookup: CDR1 MDHEN, CDR2 SYDVKM. The CDR3 is CASSLWNLGAKSYNEQFF. In DNA form, the CDR3 reads TGTGCCAGCAGTTTATGGAACCTCGGGGCAAAATCCTACAATGAGCAGTTCTTC.

This clone was detected a few times. This rearrangement joins TRBV7-2 to TRBJ1-1; weak D call: TRBD1 (6 bases). V was pared by 7 bases and J by 7 bases, with 19 bases between. Germline V gives CDR1 SGHTA, CDR2 FQGNSA. This CDR3 is built from 14 residues. The CDR3 DNA sequence: TGTGCCAGCACCTCGCGGGGGGCGGGGGATGAAGCTTTCTTT. It codes for CASTSRGAGDEAFF. The full variable domain, with the rest looked up from reference TRBV7-2 and TRBJ1-1, is GAGVSQSPSNKVTEKGKDVELRCDPISGHTALYWYRQSLGQGLEFLIYFQGNSAPDKSGLPSDRFSAERTGGSVSTLTIQRTQQEDSAVYLCASTSRGAGDEAFFGQGTRLTVV.

The chain carries TRBV7-9 and TRBJ1-3; no reliable D call. This CDR3 region has 11 residues. Trimming pared 0 bases from V and 14 bases from J, leaving 8 bases between. CDR1 is SEHNR and CDR2 is FQNEAQ in the germline V gene (reference sequence). CDR3 amino acids: CASSLASLLYF. The DNA for the CDR3 is TGTGCCAGCAGCTTAGCGAGTCTGTTATATTTT. The whole variable domain, filled in from reference TRBV7-9 and TRBJ1-3, reads DTGVSQNPRHKITKRGQNVTFRCDPISEHNRLYWYRQTLGQGPEFLTYFQNEAQLEKSRLLSDRFSAERPKGSFSTLEIQRTEQGDSAMYLCASSLASLLYFGEGSWLTVV.

The chain uses TRBV10-3 and TRBJ1-5; no clear D gene. Germline assignment: CDR1 ENHRY and CDR2 SYGVKD. The germline V and J ends were trimmed by 2 bases and 7 bases, with 9 bases remaining between them. This CDR3 has 13 amino acids. In DNA, the CDR3 is TGTGCCATCAGTGAGACGGGCGGCCAGCCCCAGCATTTT. This gives the protein CAISETGGQPQHF.

V usage is TRBV2 and J usage is TRBJ1-2; perhaps TRBD1 as D (6 bases). V was shortened by 2 bases and J by 2 bases, with 15 bases between the two germline ends. The CDR3 loop spans 16 amino acids. Per the germline V gene, CDR1 is SNHLY and CDR2 is FYNNEI. CDR3 nucleotide sequence: TGTGCCAGCAGTGAATGGGCGCCAGGGGTAAACTATGGCTACACCTTC. Translated, it gives CASSEWAPGVNYGYTF.

The CDR3 protein is CASSYGLSADTQYF. In nucleotides, the CDR3 is TGTGCCAGCAGCTATGGACTAAGTGCGGATACGCAGTATTTT. The V call is TRBV5-4, the J call TRBJ2-3, with a weak D call TRBD2 (6 bases). The V gene's germline CDR1 is SGHNT and CDR2 YYREEE (reference sequence). This CDR3 comprises 14 residues. V gave up 3 bases and J gave up 6 bases, with 14 bases separating them.